This T cell receptor (beta chain) appears in the sequencing data of a study of T cell changes during pregnancy in multiple sclerosis. Clones were read by immunoSEQ multiplex PCR, and TCRdb kept only the in-frame ones, dropping some. The data contain about 47,000 clones, 90% to 95% of them singletons. From germline, CDR1 is SGHVS and CDR2 FQNEAQ. V lost 1 base, J lost 5 bases, and 17 bases lay in between. The CDR3 spans 16 residues. This specimen was peripheral blood, taken in the second trimester of pregnancy. The rearrangement uses TRBV7-8 and TRBJ1-2; TRBD1 might be the D (5 bases). This receptor was identified in a female donor with multiple sclerosis, enrolled in a pregnancy study. CDR3 sequence (DNA): TGTGCCAGCAGCTTAGAGCGGACCCGGGGGTGGTATGGCTACACCTTC. Translating gives CASSLERTRGWYGYTF.